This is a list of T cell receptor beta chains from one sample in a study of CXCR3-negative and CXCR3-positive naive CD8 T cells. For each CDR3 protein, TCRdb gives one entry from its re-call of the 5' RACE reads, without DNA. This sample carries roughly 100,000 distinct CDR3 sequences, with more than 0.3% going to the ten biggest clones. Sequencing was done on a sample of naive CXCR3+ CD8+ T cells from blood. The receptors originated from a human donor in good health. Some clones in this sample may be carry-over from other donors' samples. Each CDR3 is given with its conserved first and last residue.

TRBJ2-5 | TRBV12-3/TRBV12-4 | CASSLPGQGVWTQYF
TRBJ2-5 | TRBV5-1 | CASSLDGDREETQYF
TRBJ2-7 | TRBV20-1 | CSATKGSNYEQYF
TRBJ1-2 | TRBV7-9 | CASSLDRGLRGYTF
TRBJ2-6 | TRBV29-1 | CSVEDLEPGQGASGANVLTF
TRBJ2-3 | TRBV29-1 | CSVGDRGTTDTQYF
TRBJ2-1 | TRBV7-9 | CASRPSGRRDNEQFF
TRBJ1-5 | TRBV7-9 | CASSLAGEGQPQHF
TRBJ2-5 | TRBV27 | CASSFAPVGRSYQETQYF
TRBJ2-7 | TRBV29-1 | CSVVGTMGAYEQYF
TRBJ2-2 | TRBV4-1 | CASSQGWTSGTGELFF
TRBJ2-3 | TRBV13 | CASSLRYTDTQYF
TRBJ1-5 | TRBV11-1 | CASSAGQEGNQPQHF
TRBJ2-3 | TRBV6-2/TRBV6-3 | CASSYQGGPKDTQYF
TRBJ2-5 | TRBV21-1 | CASGDRGKQETQYF
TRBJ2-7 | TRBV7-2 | CASRDYTYEQYF
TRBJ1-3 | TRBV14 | CASSQFIGNTIYF
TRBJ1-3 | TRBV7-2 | CASSPRSLSGNTIYF
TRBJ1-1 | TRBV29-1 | CSVLNPGPKVDTEAFF
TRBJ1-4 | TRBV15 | CATSRDLGGTNEKLFF
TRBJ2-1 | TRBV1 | CTSSQDRLAWGSGTDEQFF
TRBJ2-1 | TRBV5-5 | CASSLGHLSNEQFF
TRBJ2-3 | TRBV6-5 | CASSGGGLGTDTQYF
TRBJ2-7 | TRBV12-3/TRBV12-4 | CASSAAKAYEQYF
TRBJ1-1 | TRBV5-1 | CASSLQDMNTEAFF
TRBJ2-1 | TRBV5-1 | CASSLHSYNEQFF
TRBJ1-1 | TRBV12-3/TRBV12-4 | CVVHDGTEAFF
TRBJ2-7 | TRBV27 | CASSTTREQYF
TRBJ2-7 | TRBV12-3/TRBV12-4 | CASATPYEQYF
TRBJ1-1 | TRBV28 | CASSSRPPNTEAFF
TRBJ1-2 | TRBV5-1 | CASSARQGVYGYTF
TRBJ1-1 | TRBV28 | CASSDSTGHTEAFF
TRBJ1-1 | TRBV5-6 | CASTLRTGLGTEAFF
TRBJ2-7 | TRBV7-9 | CASSWRSGRPSYEQYF
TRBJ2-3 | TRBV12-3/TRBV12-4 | CASSFRGALDTQYF